The TCR beta chain described here comes from a study of blood T cell repertoires in COVID-19. Profiling relied on immunoSEQ multiplex PCR, and the TCRdb table lists in-frame clones only, not all of them. The sample contains tens of thousands of clones, roughly 87% of which appear only once. The CDR3 has 12 amino acids. V was trimmed by 2 bases and J by 7 bases, leaving 8 bases between them. The sample taken for sequencing was peripheral blood. V usage is TRBV12-3 or TRBV12-4 and J usage is TRBJ1-1; D is unresolved. The receptor comes from a man between 60 and 75 years old with COVID-19, enrolled during active disease. CDR3 loop: CASSLLTDEAFF. In nucleotides, the CDR3 is TGTGCCAGCAGTTTACTTACAGATGAAGCTTTCTTT.